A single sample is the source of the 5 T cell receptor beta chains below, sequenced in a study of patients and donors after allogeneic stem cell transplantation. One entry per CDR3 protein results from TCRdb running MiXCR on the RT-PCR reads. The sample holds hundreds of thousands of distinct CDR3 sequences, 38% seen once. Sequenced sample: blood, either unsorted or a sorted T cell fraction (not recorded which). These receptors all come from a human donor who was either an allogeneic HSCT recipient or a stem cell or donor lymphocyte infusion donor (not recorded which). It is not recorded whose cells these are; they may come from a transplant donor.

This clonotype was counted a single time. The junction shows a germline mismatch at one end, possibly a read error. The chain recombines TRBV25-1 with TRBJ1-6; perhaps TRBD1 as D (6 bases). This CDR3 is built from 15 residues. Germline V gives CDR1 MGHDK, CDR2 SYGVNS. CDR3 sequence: CVSSEQGSYNSPLHF. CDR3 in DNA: TGTGTCAGCAGTGAACAGGGCTCCTATAATTCACCCCTCCACTTT.

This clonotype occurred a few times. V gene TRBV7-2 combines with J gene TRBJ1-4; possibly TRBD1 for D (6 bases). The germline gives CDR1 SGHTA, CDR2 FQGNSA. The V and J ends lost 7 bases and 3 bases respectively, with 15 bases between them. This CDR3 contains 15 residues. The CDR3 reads CASTQRGTPNEKLFF. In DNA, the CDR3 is TGTGCCAGCACCCAGAGGGGGACGCCTAATGAAAAACTGTTTTTT.

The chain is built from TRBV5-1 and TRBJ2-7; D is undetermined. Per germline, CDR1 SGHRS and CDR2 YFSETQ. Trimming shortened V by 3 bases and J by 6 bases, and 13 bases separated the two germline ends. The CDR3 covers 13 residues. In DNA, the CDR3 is TGCGCCAGCAGCTCGGTTGATGGCGGCGAGCAGTACTTC. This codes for CASSSVDGGEQYF.

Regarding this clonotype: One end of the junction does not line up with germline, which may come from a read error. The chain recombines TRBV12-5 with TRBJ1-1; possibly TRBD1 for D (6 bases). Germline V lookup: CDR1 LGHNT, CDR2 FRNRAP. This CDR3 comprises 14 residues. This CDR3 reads CASGLFYSTGRGLF. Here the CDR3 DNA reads TGTGCTAGTGGTTTGTTTTACTCTACAGGGAGAGGCCTATTT.

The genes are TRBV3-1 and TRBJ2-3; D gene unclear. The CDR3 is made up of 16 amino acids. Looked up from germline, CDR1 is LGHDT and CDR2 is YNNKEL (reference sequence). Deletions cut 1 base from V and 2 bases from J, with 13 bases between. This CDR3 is CASSQVASSPTDTQYF. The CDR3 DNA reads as TGTGCCAGCAGCCAAGTGGCCAGCTCTCCCACAGATACGCAGTATTTT.